This T cell receptor (beta chain) was documented in a study of cytomegalovirus exposure and HLA in healthy donors (dated by TCRdb to about 2017). Broadly, across the study: According to a later analysis, the roughly 120 validation repertoires were produced on the same platform as the roughly 700 repertoires of the first cohort. A separate validation cohort of more than 100 different subjects was used in addition to the roughly 640-subject first cohort. The study combined high-throughput TCR immunosequencing, statistical association of individual TCRs with disease status, and machine learning to predict cytomegalovirus infection status. The study aimed to test whether cataloging public T cell receptors could reveal signatures of past pathogen exposure.

The sample holds a few counts of this clone. Its cognate antigen has yet to be identified. No base-level quality is on record; no much larger clone is a single base apart. CDR1 and CDR2, looked up from the germline V gene (reference sequence), are LNHDA and SQIVND. The cysteine opens and the phenylalanine closes a CDR3 of 15 amino acids. Only the CDR3 region is kept as DNA, spanning 45 bases read in frame from base 1. At the junction V is shortened by 11 bases and J by 4 bases; bases outside the gene matches: 12. Results and caveats for the whole study, not just this receptor: A total of roughly 160 TCR beta chains were listed by the study as associated with cytomegalovirus. All 110 or so repertoires were used to score co-occurrence in the validation cohort in a later analysis, because that analysis had no HLA typing for the cohort. The classifier was reported to diagnose cytomegalovirus status with high specificity and sensitivity in both the original cohort and the validation cohort. Three of the identified cytomegalovirus-associated TCR beta chains were confirmed in vitro to be specific for cytomegalovirus antigens. Most TCR sequences were observed very rarely across donors, whereas some public TCRs were present in many individuals. In a later analysis, TCRs clustered in the first cohort were found to also tend to co-occur in the 120 validation repertoires, with approximately 93% of cluster scores above 0. The authors suggested that the approach could potentially be generalized to other disease states and immunological phenotypes.

The donors were included in the validation cohort of some 120 subjects, a group kept apart from the 666-subject first cohort. Libraries were constructed by the immunoSEQ multiplex PCR assay. In the original analysis: A statistical classification framework was built to diagnose cytomegalovirus status from the catalog of TCR beta chain sequences. In TCRdb, the immuneACCESS table is reduced to in-frame sequences with V and J assigned. These tables do not hold every clone; where another copy was compared, an unresolved V gene accounts for under half, and the others remain unexplained. That table furnishes V, J and clone size, whereas the DNA furnished D and trimming. Counted in this sample were 82,000 or so clones; roughly 94% of them appeared once. 0.69% of the sample belongs to the ten largest clones.

What was sequenced was PBMCs. The sequence derives from a woman aged 18 to 35 in good health and CMV-seronegative. The sequence joins TRBV19 to TRBJ2-4, with 9 junctional bases fitting TRBD1. The CDR3 here reads CASEGDGTGKNIQYF. In nucleotides, the sequence is TGTGCCTCCGAAGGGGACGGGACAGGGAAAAACATTCAGTACTTC. Supplemented by the reference TRBV19 and TRBJ2-4 proteins around the CDR3, the complete variable domain is DGGITQSPKYLFRKEGQNVTLSCEQNLNHDAMYWYRQDPGQGLRLIYYSQIVNDFQKGDIAEGYSVSREKKESFPLTVTSAQKNPTAFYLCASEGDGTGKNIQYFGAGTRLSVL.